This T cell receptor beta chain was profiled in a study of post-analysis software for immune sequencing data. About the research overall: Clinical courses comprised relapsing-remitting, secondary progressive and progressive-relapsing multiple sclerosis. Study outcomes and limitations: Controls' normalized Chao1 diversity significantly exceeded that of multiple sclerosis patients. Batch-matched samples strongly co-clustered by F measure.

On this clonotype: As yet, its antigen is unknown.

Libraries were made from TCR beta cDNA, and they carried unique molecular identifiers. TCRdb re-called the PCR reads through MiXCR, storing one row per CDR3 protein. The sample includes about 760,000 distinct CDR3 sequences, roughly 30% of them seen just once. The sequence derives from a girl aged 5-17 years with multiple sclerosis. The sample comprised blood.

CDR3 coding DNA: TGTGCCAGCAGCCCTAGTCCGGGGCGCGCAGATACGCAGTATTTT. It specifies CASSPSPGRADTQYF. The V call is TRBV7-2, the J call TRBJ2-3; D assignment may be TRBD1 or TRBD2 (5 bases each). Trimming took off 5 bases at V and 4 bases at J, with 16 bases between the two ends. Germline CDR1 reads SGHTA; CDR2 reads FQGNSA. CDR3 length: 15 amino acids.